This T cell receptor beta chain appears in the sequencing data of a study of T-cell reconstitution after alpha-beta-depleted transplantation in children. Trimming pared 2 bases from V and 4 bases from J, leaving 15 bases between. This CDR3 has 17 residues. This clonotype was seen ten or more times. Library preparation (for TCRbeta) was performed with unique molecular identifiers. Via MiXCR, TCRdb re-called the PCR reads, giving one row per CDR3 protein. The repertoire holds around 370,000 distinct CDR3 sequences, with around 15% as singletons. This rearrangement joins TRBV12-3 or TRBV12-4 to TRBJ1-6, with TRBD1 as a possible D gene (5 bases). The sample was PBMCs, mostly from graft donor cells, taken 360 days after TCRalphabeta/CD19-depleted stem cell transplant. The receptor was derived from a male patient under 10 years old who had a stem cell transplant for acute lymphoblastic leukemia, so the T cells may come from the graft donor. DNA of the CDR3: TGTGCCAGCAGTTTATATTCGAGGGGCGCTTATAATTCACCCCTCCACTTT. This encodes CASSLYSRGAYNSPLHF.